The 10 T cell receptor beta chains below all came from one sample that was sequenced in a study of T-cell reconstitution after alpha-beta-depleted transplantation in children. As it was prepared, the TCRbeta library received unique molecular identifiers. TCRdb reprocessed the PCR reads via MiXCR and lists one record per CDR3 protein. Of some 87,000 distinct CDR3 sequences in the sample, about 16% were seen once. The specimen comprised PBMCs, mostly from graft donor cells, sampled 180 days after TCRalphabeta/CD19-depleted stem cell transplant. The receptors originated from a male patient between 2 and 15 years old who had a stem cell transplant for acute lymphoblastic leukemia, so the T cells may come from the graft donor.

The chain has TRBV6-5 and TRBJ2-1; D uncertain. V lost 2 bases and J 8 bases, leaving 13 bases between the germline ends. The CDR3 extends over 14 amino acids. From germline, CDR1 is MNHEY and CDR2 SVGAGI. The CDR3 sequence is CASSYVNEHDEQFF. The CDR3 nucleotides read TGTGCCAGCAGTTACGTCAATGAACACGATGAGCAGTTCTTC.

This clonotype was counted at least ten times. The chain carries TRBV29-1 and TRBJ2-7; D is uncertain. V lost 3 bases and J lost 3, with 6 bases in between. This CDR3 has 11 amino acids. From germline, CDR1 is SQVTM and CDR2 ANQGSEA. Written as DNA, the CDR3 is TGCAGCGTTGATAAAGGCTACGAGCAGTACTTC. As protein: CSVDKGYEQYF.

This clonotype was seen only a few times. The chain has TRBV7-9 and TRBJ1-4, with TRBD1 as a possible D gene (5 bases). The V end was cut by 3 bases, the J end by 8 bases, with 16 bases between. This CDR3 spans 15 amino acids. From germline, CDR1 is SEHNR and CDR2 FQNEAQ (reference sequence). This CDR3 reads CASSFPDSFGEKLFF. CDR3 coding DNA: TGTGCCAGCAGCTTCCCCGACAGTTTTGGAGAAAAACTGTTTTTT.

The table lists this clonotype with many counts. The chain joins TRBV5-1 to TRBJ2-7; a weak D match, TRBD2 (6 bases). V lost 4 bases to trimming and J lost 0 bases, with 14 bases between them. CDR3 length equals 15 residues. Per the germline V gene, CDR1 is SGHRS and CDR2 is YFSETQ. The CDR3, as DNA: TGCGCCAGCAGCCTTTCGGGACTCTTCTCCTACGAGCAGTACTTC. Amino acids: CASSLSGLFSYEQYF.

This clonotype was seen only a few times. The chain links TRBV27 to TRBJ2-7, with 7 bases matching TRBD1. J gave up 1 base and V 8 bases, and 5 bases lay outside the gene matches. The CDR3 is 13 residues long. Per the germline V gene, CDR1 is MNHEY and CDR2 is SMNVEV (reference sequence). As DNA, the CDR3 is TGTGCCAGCTCTCAGGACAGGTCCTACGAGCAGTACTTC. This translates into CASSQDRSYEQYF.

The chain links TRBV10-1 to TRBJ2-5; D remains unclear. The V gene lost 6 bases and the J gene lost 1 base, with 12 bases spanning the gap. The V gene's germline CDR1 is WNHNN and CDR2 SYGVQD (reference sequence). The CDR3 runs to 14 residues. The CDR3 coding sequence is TGCGCCAGCAGCCTACTTCGGGCCCAAGAGACCCAGTACTTC. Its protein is CASSLLRAQETQYF.

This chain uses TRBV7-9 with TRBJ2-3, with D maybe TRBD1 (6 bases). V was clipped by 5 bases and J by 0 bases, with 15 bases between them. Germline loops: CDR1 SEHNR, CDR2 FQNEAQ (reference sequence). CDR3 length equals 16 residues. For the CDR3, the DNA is TGTGCCAGCAGCCCAGATGGGGGCTCTAGCACAGATACGCAGTATTTT. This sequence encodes CASSPDGGSSTDTQYF.

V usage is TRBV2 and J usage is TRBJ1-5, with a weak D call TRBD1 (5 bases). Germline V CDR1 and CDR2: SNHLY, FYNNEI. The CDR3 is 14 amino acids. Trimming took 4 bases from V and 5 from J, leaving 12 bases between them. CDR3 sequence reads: CASSGDGGYQPQHF. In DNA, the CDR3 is TGTGCCAGCAGTGGAGACGGGGGGTATCAGCCCCAGCATTTT.

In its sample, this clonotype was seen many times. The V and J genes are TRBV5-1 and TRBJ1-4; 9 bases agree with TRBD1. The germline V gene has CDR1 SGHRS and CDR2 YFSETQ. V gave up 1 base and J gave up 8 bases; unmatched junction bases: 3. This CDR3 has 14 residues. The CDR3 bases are TGCGCCAGCAGCTTGTGGACAGGGGAAGAAAAACTGTTTTTT. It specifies CASSLWTGEEKLFF.

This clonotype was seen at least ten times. As DNA, the CDR3 is TGTGCCAGCAGCCAGGGACAGACTAACTATGGCTACACCTTC. Its protein product is CASSQGQTNYGYTF. The rearrangement joins TRBV5-4 to TRBJ1-2, with TRBD1 matching over 7 bases. Germline V lookup: CDR1 SGHNT, CDR2 YYREEE (reference sequence). This CDR3 is 14 amino acids long. The ends lost 4 bases at V and 0 bases at J; junction bases unmatched: 3.